The clone carrying this T cell receptor (beta chain) showed up many times. The antigen is undetermined. This CDR3 contains 17 residues. V was pared by 6 bases and J by 1 base, with 8 bases of the junction left unmatched. CDR1 is MNHEY and CDR2 is SVGEGT in the germline V gene. The data are from a study of T cells in Graves' hyperthyroidism and ophthalmopathy. Amplified regions were TCR beta CDR3 sequences from RNA transcripts. Researchers ran a first-round RT-PCR on the TCR CDR3 using the HTBI primer set. TCRdb re-derived calls from the multiplex PCR reads in MiXCR, one entry per CDR3 protein. The table shows hundreds of thousands of distinct CDR3 sequences, with approximately 15% occurring only once. General study points: Appearing also in blood were most of the thyroid clonotypes expanded above 0.001. Ophthalmopathy was predicted by the model a median of approximately 6 months ahead of onset.

Newly diagnosed hyperthyroidism, duration under 2 months, in patients aged 18 to 65. The chain has TRBV6-2 or TRBV6-3 and TRBJ2-2, with TRBD1 identical over 10 bases. The sequence was obtained from a woman between 18 and 29 years old with Graves' hyperthyroidism. The sequenced sample was blood. For the CDR3, the DNA is TGTGCCAGCAGATCTAGACAGGGGGCAGGGAACACCGGGGAGCTGTTTTTT. Encoded protein: CASRSRQGAGNTGELFF.